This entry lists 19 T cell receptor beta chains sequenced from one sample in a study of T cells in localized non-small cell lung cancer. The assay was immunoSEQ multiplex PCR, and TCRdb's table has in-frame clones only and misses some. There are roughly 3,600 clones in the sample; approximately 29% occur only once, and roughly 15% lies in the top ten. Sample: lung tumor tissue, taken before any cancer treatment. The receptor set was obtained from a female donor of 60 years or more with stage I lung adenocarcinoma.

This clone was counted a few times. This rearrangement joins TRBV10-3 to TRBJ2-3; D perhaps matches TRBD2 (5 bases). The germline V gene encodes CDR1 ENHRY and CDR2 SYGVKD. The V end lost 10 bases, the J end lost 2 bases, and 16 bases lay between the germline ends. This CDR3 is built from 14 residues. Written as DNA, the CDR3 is TGTGCCAGCTCCGAGCCGGGGAACACAGATACGCAGTATTTT. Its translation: CASSEPGNTDTQYF.

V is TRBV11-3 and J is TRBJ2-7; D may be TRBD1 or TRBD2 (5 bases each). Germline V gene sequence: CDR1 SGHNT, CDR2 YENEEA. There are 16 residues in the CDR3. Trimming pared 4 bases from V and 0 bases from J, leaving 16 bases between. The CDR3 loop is CASSSAPGPDSYEQYF. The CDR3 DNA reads TGTGCCAGCAGCTCGGCCCCGGGACCGGACTCCTACGAGCAGTACTTC.

The CDR3 reads CASSLPTPGRTSYEQYF. The DNA of the CDR3 is TGTGCCAGCAGCCTCCCCACTCCCGGACGGACCTCCTACGAGCAGTACTTC. The rearrangement links TRBV28 to TRBJ2-7; unclear D gene. Germline-derived CDR1 and CDR2 are MDHEN and SYDVKM. V dropped 6 bases and J dropped 0 bases, with 21 bases sitting between them. The CDR3 has 17 amino acids.

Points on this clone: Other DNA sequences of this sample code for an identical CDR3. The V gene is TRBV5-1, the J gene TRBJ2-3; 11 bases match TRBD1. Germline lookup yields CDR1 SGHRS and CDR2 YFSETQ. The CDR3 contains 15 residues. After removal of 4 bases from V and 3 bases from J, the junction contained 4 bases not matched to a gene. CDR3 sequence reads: CASSKGQGGTDTQYF. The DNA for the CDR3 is TGCGCCAGCAGCAAGGGACAGGGGGGAACAGATACGCAGTATTTT.

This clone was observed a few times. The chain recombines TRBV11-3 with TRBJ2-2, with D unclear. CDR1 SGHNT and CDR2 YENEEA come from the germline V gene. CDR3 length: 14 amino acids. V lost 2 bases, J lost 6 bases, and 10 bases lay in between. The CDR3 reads CASSLTTVSGELFF. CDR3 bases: TGTGCCAGCAGCTTAACGACGGTGTCCGGGGAGCTGTTTTTT. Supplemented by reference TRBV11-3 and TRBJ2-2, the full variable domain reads EAGVVQSPRYKIIEKKQPVAFWCNPISGHNTLYWYLQNLGQGPELLIRYENEEAVDDSQLPKDRFSAERLKGVDSTLKIQPAELGDSAVYLCASSLTTVSGELFFGEGSRLTVL.

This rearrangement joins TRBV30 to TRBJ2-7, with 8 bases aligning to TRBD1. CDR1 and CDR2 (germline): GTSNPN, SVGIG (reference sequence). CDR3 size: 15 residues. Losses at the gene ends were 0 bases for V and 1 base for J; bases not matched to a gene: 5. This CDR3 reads CAWSVAGGYSYEQYF. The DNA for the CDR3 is TGTGCCTGGAGTGTAGCAGGGGGCTATTCCTACGAGCAGTACTTC.

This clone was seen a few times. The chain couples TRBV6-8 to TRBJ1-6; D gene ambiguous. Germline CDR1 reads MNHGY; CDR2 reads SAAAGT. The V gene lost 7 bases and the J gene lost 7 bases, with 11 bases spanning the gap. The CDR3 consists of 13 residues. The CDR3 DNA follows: TGTGCCAGCACCCTAACCGGGAATTCACCCCTCCACTTT. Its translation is CASTLTGNSPLHF.

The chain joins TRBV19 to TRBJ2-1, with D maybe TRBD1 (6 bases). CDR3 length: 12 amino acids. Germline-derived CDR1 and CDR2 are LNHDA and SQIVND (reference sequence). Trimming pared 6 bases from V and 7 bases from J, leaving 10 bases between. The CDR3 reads CASRVRGNEQFF. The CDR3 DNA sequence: TGTGCCAGTAGAGTAAGGGGGAATGAGCAGTTCTTC.

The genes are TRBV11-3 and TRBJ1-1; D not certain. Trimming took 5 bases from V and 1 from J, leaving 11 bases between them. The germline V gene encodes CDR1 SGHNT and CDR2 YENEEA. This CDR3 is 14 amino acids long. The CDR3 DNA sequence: TGTGCCAGCAGCCAGTCCGGAGGGAACACTGAAGCTTTCTTT. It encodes CASSQSGGNTEAFF.

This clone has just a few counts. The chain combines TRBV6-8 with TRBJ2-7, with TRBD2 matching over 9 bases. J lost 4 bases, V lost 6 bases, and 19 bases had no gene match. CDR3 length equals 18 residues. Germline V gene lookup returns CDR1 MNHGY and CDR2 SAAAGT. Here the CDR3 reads CASRPPGLAPLGPYEQYF. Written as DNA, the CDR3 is TGTGCCAGCAGACCTCCGGGACTAGCACCTTTGGGTCCTTACGAGCAGTACTTC.

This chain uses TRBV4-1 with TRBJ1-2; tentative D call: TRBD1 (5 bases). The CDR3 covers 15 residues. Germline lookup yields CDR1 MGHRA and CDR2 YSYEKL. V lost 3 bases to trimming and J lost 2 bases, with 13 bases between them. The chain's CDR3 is CASSHGEGMNYGYTF. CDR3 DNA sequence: TGCGCCAGCAGCCATGGTGAGGGGATGAACTATGGCTACACCTTC.

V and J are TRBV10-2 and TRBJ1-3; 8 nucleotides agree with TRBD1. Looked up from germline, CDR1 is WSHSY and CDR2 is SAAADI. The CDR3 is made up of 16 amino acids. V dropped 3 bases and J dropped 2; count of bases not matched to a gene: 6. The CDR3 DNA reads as TGCGCCAGCAGTGACCACAGGGGGTCCCCTGGAAACACCATATATTTT. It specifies CASSDHRGSPGNTIYF.

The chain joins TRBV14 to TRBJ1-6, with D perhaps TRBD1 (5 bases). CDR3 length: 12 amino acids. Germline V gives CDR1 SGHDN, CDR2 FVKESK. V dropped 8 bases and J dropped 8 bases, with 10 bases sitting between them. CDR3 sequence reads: CASAAGYSPLHF. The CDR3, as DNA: TGTGCCAGCGCAGCAGGGTATTCACCCCTCCACTTT. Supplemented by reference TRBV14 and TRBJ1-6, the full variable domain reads EAGVTQFPSHSVIEKGQTVTLRCDPISGHDNLYWYRRVMGKEIKFLLHFVKESKQDESGMPNNRFLAERTGGTYSTLKVQPAELEDSGVYFCASAAGYSPLHFGNGTRLTVT.

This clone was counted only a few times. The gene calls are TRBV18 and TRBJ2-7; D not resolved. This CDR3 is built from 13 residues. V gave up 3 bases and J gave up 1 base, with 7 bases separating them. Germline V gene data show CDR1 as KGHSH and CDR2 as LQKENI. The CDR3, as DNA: TGTGCCAGCTCACCGGACGCATCCTACGAGCAGTACTTC. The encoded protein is CASSPDASYEQYF.

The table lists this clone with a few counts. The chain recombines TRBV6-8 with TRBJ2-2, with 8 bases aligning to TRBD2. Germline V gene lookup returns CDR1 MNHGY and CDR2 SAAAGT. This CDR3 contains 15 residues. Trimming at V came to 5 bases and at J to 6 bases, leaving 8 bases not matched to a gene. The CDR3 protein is CASSLGGARAGELFF. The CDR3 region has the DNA TGTGCCAGCAGTCTCGGGGGGGCCAGGGCCGGGGAGCTGTTTTTT.

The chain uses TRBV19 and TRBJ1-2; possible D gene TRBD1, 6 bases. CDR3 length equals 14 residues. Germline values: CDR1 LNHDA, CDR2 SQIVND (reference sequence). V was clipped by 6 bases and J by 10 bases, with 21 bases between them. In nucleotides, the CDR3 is TGTGCCAGTAGACTCGGGCAGGGGTACGGGGACTACACCTTC. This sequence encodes CASRLGQGYGDYTF.

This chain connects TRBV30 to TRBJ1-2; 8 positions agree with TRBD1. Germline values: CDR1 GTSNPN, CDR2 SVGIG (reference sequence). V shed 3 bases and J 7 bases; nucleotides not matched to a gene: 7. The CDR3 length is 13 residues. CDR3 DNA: TGTGCCTGGAGCTCCGGACAGGGACTTGGCTACACCTTC. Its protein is CAWSSGQGLGYTF.

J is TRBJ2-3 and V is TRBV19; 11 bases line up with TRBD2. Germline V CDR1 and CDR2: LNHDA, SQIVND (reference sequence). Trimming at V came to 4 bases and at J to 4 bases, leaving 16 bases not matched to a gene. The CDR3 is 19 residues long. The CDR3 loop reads CASSTTSGVLGSSADTQYF. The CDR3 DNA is TGTGCCAGTAGTACGACTAGCGGGGTCCTCGGGTCGAGCGCAGATACGCAGTATTTT. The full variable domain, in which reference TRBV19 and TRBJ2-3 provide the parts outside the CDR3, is DGGITQSPKYLFRKEGQNVTLSCEQNLNHDAMYWYRQDPGQGLRLIYYSQIVNDFQKGDIAEGYSVSREKKESFPLTVTSAQKNPTAFYLCASSTTSGVLGSSADTQYFGPGTRLTVL.

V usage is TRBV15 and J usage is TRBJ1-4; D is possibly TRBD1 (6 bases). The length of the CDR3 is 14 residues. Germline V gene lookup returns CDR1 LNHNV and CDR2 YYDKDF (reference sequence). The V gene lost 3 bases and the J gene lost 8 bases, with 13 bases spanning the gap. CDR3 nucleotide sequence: TGTGCCACCAGCAGCGCCCAAACAGGGGAAAAACTGTTTTTT. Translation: CATSSAQTGEKLFF.